These 3 T cell receptor beta chains originate from one sample sequenced in a study of blood T cell repertoires in COVID-19. Measured with immunoSEQ multiplex PCR; TCRdb has only the in-frame clones, and not every one. The repertoire holds 200,000 to 250,000 clones, with around 80% as singletons. Sequencing used peripheral blood. The receptors were gathered from a woman in her seventies with acute or convalescent COVID-19.

The chain is built from TRBV10-3 and TRBJ2-2, with 15 positions matching TRBD2. The germline gives CDR1 ENHRY, CDR2 SYGVKD. The CDR3 is made up of 17 amino acids. V was pared by 3 bases and J by 6 bases, with 5 bases of the junction left unmatched. The CDR3 here is CAISEGLAGGLAGELFF. The CDR3 nucleotides read TGTGCCATCAGTGAAGGACTAGCGGGAGGGCTTGCCGGGGAGCTGTTTTTT.

The rearrangement links TRBV19 to TRBJ2-7; perhaps TRBD1 as D (5 bases). Germline V gene data show CDR1 as LNHDA and CDR2 as SQIVND (reference sequence). V lost 5 bases and J 0 bases, leaving 17 bases between the germline ends. The CDR3 spans 16 residues. The DNA of the CDR3 is TGTGCCAGTAGTTCCAAGACAGCTTCGAGCTCCTACGAGCAGTACTTC. As protein: CASSSKTASSSYEQYF.

The chain has TRBV5-1 and TRBJ2-2; TRBD1 aligns across 7 bases. The CDR3 runs to 16 residues. Germline V gives CDR1 SGHRS, CDR2 YFSETQ. The J segment lost 1 base and the V segment lost 4 bases, leaving 7 bases of the junction unmatched. The CDR3: CASSTSTGRNTGELFF. CDR3 sequence (DNA): TGCGCCAGCAGCACCTCGACAGGGAGGAACACCGGGGAGCTGTTTTTT. The entire variable domain, with the rest obtained from reference TRBV5-1 and TRBJ2-2, is as follows: KAGVTQTPRYLIKTRGQQVTLSCSPISGHRSVSWYQQTPGQGLQFLFEYFSETQRNKGNFPGRFSGRQFSNSRSEMNVSTLELGDSALYLCASSTSTGRNTGELFFGEGSRLTVL.